The 26 T cell receptor beta chains listed next were all sequenced from one sample in a study of blood T cell repertoires in COVID-19. The repertoire was sequenced with immunoSEQ multiplex PCR; TCRdb's copy has only in-frame clones and lacks some. The sample consists of 30,000 to 40,000 clones, 75% to 90% of them appearing once. The sequencing sample was made of peripheral blood. The receptors originated from a human donor in a cohort sampled during active COVID-19.

The chain has TRBV6-5 and TRBJ2-3; D is perhaps TRBD2 (5 bases). The germline CDR1 and CDR2 sequences are MNHEY and SVGAGI. This CDR3 region has 16 residues. V dropped 0 bases and J dropped 1 base, with 11 bases sitting between them. Written as DNA, the CDR3 is TGTGCCAGCAGTTACTCGCGGACCGGGGGCACAGATACGCAGTATTTT. Translated, it gives CASSYSRTGGTDTQYF.

A single count supports this clone. The CDR3 DNA sequence: TGCGCCAGCAGCTTGACCCCAGGGGGCGACTATGGCTACACCTTC. It encodes CASSLTPGGDYGYTF. This chain joins TRBV5-1 and TRBJ1-2, with 8 bases aligning to TRBD1. Trimming cost V 1 base and J 3 bases; bases outside gene matches: 5. Per germline, CDR1 SGHRS and CDR2 YFSETQ. This CDR3 spans 15 amino acids.

The chain carries TRBV9 and TRBJ1-1; D remains unclear. This CDR3 is built from 13 residues. The germline CDR1 and CDR2 sequences are SGDLS and YYNGEE. Trimming removed 1 base at V and 0 bases at J, with 4 bases between. The CDR3 DNA reads TGTGCCAGCAGCGTACACTTGAACACTGAAGCTTTCTTT. Translated: CASSVHLNTEAFF.

This clone has just a few counts. CDR3 bases: TGTGCCACCGCGGAGACAACTAATGAAAAACTGTTTTTT. It codes for CATAETTNEKLFF. The V and J genes are TRBV19 and TRBJ1-4; D uncertain. This CDR3 is 13 amino acids long. Trimming cost V 10 bases and J 0 bases, with 9 bases left between them. From germline, CDR1 is LNHDA and CDR2 SQIVND (reference sequence).

CDR3 in amino acids: CASSSGTENTEAFF. As DNA, the CDR3 is TGTGCCAGCAGTTCCGGTACTGAGAACACTGAAGCTTTCTTT. This chain connects TRBV28 to TRBJ1-1, with no clear D. The CDR3 loop spans 14 amino acids. V lost 4 bases and J 1 base, leaving 10 bases between the germline ends. CDR1 and CDR2 from the germline V gene are MDHEN and SYDVKM.

A single count supports this clone. The gene calls are TRBV7-9 and TRBJ2-7; D remains ambiguous. V was pared by 9 bases and J by 2 bases, with 20 bases between. This CDR3 comprises 15 residues. Germline CDR1 reads SEHNR; CDR2 reads FQNEAQ (reference sequence). The CDR3 DNA is TGTGCCAGTCAGATGTCGACTTCTCCGACCTACGAGCAGTACTTC. It translates to CASQMSTSPTYEQYF.

V gene TRBV7-2 combines with J gene TRBJ1-5, with 8 bases that match TRBD1. The CDR3 covers 15 residues. Germline V lookup: CDR1 SGHTA, CDR2 FQGNSA. The V and J ends lost 1 base and 7 bases, in that order; junction bases with no gene match: 6. CDR3 in amino acids: CASSLVSGGGQPQHF. The CDR3 DNA reads TGTGCCAGCAGCTTAGTGTCAGGGGGCGGGCAGCCCCAGCATTTT.

The V gene is TRBV12-3 or TRBV12-4, the J gene TRBJ1-2, with D possibly TRBD1 on 5 matching bases. V lost 3 bases and J 6 bases, leaving 11 bases between the germline ends. This CDR3 is 13 amino acids long. CDR3 residues: CASSLGQWNGYTF. The CDR3 region has the DNA TGTGCCAGCAGTTTGGGGCAATGGAATGGCTACACCTTC.

The V call is TRBV28, the J call TRBJ1-2; no definite D call. Trimming removed 10 bases from V and 0 bases from J, with 9 bases in between. This CDR3 has 12 amino acids. Germline values: CDR1 MDHEN, CDR2 SYDVKM. For the CDR3, the DNA is TGTGCCACCTCTGTAGCTAACTATGGCTACACCTTC. This sequence encodes CATSVANYGYTF.

This chain joins TRBV5-3 and TRBJ1-3; 9 nucleotides match TRBD1. TRBV5-3 falls under the ORF class, with uncertain function. The CDR3 runs to 16 residues. The junction had 5 bases not matched to a gene; V was cut back by 4 bases and J by 0 bases. The CDR3 DNA reads TGTGCCAGAAGCACGCCGGGACAGGGCTCTGGAAACACCATATATTTT. Translating gives CARSTPGQGSGNTIYF.

The chain links TRBV9 to TRBJ2-7; TRBD2 matches at 9 bases. The CDR3 has 15 residues. The germline V gene has CDR1 SGDLS and CDR2 YYNGEE. The trim removed 2 bases at V and 4 bases at J, leaving 7 bases unmatched. The CDR3 bases are TGTGCCAGCAGCGTCGGGACTAGCAGGGAGTACGAGCAGTACTTC. The encoded protein is CASSVGTSREYEQYF.

This chain links TRBV28 with TRBJ1-1, with TRBD1 as a possible D gene (6 bases). V lost 8 bases and J lost 12, with 16 bases in between. The germline V gene has CDR1 MDHEN and CDR2 SYDVKM. The CDR3 is 11 residues long. The CDR3 nucleotides are TGTGCCAGCGGGGGCCCGCCTTTGTCTTTCTTT. Translating gives CASGGPPLSFF.

The gene calls are TRBV3-1 (or the pseudogene TRBV3-2) and TRBJ1-1, with 10 bases aligning to TRBD1. From germline, CDR1 is LGHDT and CDR2 YNNKEL (reference sequence). Trimming removed 1 base from V and 4 bases from J; junction bases left unmatched: 3. The CDR3 sequence is 15 residues long. In DNA form, the CDR3 reads TGTGCCAGCAGCCAAGCTGGACAGGGGGGCACTGAAGCTTTCTTT. Translating gives CASSQAGQGGTEAFF.

This clone was seen only once. The chain links TRBV10-1 to TRBJ2-1; 9 positions match TRBD1. CDR1 is WNHNN, CDR2 SYGVQD, per germline (reference sequence). The CDR3 totals 16 residues. Trimming took 6 bases from V and 5 from J; bases not matched to a gene: 11. The CDR3 reads CASSVGQGNHHNEQFF. DNA for the CDR3: TGCGCCAGCAGCGTGGGACAGGGTAATCACCACAATGAGCAGTTCTTC.

V usage is TRBV23-1 and J usage is TRBJ2-7; D is unresolved. TRBV23-1 qualifies as an ORF whose function is uncertain. V lost 3 bases and J 2 bases, leaving 8 bases between the germline ends. The CDR3 is made up of 13 amino acids. CDR3 protein: CASSHGAPYEQYF. CDR3 nucleotide sequence: TGCGCCAGCAGTCACGGAGCACCCTACGAGCAGTACTTC.

This sequence joins TRBV11-3 and TRBJ2-6; weak D call: TRBD1 (6 bases). Germline assignment: CDR1 SGHNT and CDR2 YENEEA. This CDR3 has 15 amino acids. The ends were cut back, 5 bases at V and 2 bases at J, with 10 bases in the middle. This CDR3 is CASSRTGTGANVLTF. The CDR3 coding sequence is TGTGCCAGCAGCCGTACAGGGACTGGGGCCAACGTCCTGACTTTC.

This rearrangement joins TRBV5-6 to TRBJ1-3; D gene uncertain. CDR1 is SGHDT and CDR2 is YYEEEE in the germline V gene. CDR3 size: 12 residues. V lost 2 bases and J 4 bases, leaving 4 bases between the germline ends. CDR3 DNA sequence: TGTGCCAGCAGCTTCTTCGGAAACACCATATATTTT. Its protein is CASSFFGNTIYF.

This chain links TRBV2 with TRBJ2-7; TRBD1 agrees at 8 bases. CDR1 is SNHLY, CDR2 FYNNEI, per germline. The CDR3 runs to 16 residues. Trimming removed 4 bases from V and 3 bases from J; junction bases left unmatched: 11. This chain's CDR3 is CASSVSSLDRDYEQYF. In DNA, the CDR3 is TGTGCCAGCAGTGTAAGTAGTTTGGACAGGGACTACGAGCAGTACTTC.

The chain is built from TRBV5-4 and TRBJ2-1; TRBD2 agrees at 12 bases. V lost 2 bases to trimming and J lost 9 bases; unmatched junction nucleotides: 12. The CDR3 is made up of 17 amino acids. Germline CDR1 and CDR2: SGHNT and YYREEE (reference sequence). The CDR3 bases are TGTGCCAGCAGCTTCCCCCTAGCGGGAGGGCCCTCGGGTGAGCAGTTCTTC. Protein product: CASSFPLAGGPSGEQFF.

The genes are TRBV4-3 and TRBJ2-3, with D hard to call. Germline V gene lookup returns CDR1 LGHNA and CDR2 YSLEER. Trimming stripped 2 bases from V and 5 bases from J, with 8 bases between. This CDR3 comprises 13 residues. CDR3 bases: TGCGCCAGCAGCCAACATCGGAGAGATACGCAGTATTTT. This gives the protein CASSQHRRDTQYF.

The V call is TRBV19, the J call TRBJ2-7; 8 positions agree with TRBD2. The germline V gene has CDR1 LNHDA and CDR2 SQIVND (reference sequence). This CDR3 is 17 amino acids long. V lost 3 bases, J lost 0 bases, and 10 bases stayed unmatched. For the CDR3, the DNA is TGTGCCAGTAGTATTTATTTTAGCGGGGAGTCCTCCTACGAGCAGTACTTC. It encodes CASSIYFSGESSYEQYF. Based on the CDR3 plus reference TRBV19 and TRBJ2-7, the full variable domain is DGGITQSPKYLFRKEGQNVTLSCEQNLNHDAMYWYRQDPGQGLRLIYYSQIVNDFQKGDIAEGYSVSREKKESFPLTVTSAQKNPTAFYLCASSIYFSGESSYEQYFGPGTRLTVT.

This clone was observed a handful of times. The chain uses TRBV4-3 and TRBJ2-1; a weak D match, TRBD2 (5 bases). The CDR3 runs to 17 residues. Trimming stripped 1 base from V and 2 bases from J, with 15 bases between. Germline loops: CDR1 LGHNA, CDR2 YSLEER. Here the CDR3 reads CASSQGVPGMTYNEQFF. CDR3 bases: TGCGCCAGCAGCCAAGGAGTGCCCGGGATGACCTACAATGAGCAGTTCTTC.

The chain recombines TRBV2 with TRBJ1-5; D not resolved. Trimming stripped 4 bases from V and 2 bases from J, with 9 bases between. CDR1 is SNHLY, CDR2 FYNNEI, per germline. The CDR3 spans 14 residues. The CDR3 is CASSGSGGNQPQHF. The DNA for the CDR3 is TGTGCCAGCAGTGGATCGGGAGGCAATCAGCCCCAGCATTTT.

This chain links TRBV9 with TRBJ2-6; 8 positions agree with TRBD1. This CDR3 has 18 amino acids. Germline V gives CDR1 SGDLS, CDR2 YYNGEE. V dropped 3 bases and J dropped 0; count of bases not matched to a gene: 8. CDR3 nucleotide sequence: TGTGCCAGCAGCGGGAGACAGGGGACGTACTCTGGGGCCAACGTCCTGACTTTC. It is translated as CASSGRQGTYSGANVLTF.

This chain uses TRBV4-2 with TRBJ2-7; TRBD2 matches at 7 bases. Germline CDR1 LGHNA, CDR2 YNFKEQ. The CDR3 loop spans 14 amino acids. Trimming took 3 bases from V and 3 from J; bases not matched to a gene: 5. The CDR3, as DNA: TGTGCCAGCAGCCACGGGGGGAATAACTACGAGCAGTACTTC. Translated, it gives CASSHGGNNYEQYF.

J is TRBJ1-5 and V is TRBV6-5; tentative D call: TRBD1 (6 bases). Germline lookup yields CDR1 MNHEY and CDR2 SVGAGI. This CDR3 spans 16 amino acids. V was shortened by 0 bases and J by 5 bases, with 14 bases between the two germline ends. The CDR3 coding sequence is TGTGCCAGCAGTTACTCACAGGACAGAGCTCATCAGCCCCAGCATTTT. Translated: CASSYSQDRAHQPQHF.